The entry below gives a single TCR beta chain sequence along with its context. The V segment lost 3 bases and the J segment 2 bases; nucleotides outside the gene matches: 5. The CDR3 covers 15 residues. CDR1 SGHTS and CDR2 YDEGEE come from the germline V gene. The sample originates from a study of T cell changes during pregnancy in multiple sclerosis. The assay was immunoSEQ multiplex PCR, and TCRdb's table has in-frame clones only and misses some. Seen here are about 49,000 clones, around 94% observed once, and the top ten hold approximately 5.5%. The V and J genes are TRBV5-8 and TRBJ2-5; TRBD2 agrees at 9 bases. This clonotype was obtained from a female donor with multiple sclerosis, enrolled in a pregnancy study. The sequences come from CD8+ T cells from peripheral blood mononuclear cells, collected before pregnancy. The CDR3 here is CASSSGLADQETQYF. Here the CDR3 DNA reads TGTGCCAGCAGCTCGGGACTAGCCGATCAAGAGACCCAGTACTTC.